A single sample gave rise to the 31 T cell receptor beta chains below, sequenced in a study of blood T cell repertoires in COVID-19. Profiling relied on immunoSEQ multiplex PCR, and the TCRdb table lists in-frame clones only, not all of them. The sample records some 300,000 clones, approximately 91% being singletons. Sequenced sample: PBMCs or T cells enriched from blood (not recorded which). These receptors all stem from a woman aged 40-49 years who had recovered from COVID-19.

CDR3 sequence reads: CAWDDRAGGYTF. The CDR3 region has the DNA TGTGCCTGGGATGACAGGGCGGGTGGCTACACCTTC. The rearrangement links TRBV30 to TRBJ1-2; 7 nucleotides line up with TRBD1. Germline CDR1 reads GTSNPN; CDR2 reads SVGIG (reference sequence). The J segment lost 7 bases and the V segment lost 5 bases, leaving 7 bases of the junction unmatched. The CDR3 runs 12 residues.

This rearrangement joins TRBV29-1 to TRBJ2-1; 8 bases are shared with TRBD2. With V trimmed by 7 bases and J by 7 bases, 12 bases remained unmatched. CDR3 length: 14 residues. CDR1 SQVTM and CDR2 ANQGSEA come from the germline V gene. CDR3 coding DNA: TGCAGCGCCACGAGGAGCGGGAGTCGGAATGAGCAGTTCTTC. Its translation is CSATRSGSRNEQFF.

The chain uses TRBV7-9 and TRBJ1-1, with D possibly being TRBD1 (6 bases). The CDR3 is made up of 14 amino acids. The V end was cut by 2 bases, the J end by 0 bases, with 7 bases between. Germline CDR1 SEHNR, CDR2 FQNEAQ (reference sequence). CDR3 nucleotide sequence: TGTGCCAGCAGCTTACAGGGGCTGAACACTGAAGCTTTCTTT. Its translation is CASSLQGLNTEAFF.

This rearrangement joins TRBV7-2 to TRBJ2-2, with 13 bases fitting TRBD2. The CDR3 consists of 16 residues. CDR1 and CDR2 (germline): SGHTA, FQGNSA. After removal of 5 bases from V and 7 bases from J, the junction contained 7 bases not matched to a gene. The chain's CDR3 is CASSLLAGGQGGELFF. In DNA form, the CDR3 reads TGTGCCAGCAGCCTACTAGCGGGAGGGCAAGGCGGGGAGCTGTTTTTT.

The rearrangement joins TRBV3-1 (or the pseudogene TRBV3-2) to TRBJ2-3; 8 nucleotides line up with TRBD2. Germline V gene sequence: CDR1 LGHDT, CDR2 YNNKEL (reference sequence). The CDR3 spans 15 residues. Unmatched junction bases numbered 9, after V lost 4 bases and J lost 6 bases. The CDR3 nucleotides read TGTGCCAGCAGCCTAGCGGGGAGACTGGGGGATACGCAGTATTTT. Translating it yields CASSLAGRLGDTQYF.

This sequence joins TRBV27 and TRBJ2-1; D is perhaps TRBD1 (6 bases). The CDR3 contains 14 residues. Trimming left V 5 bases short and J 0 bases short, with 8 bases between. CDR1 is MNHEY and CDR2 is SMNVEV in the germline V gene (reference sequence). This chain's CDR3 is CASSVDSSYNEQFF. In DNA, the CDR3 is TGTGCCAGCAGTGTGGACAGCTCCTACAATGAGCAGTTCTTC.

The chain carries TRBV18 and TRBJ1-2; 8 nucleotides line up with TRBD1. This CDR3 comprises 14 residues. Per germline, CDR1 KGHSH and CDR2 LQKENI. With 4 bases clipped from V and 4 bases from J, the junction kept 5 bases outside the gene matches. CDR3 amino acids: CASSQTGDLYGYTF. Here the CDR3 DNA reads TGTGCCAGCTCACAGACAGGGGACCTCTATGGCTACACCTTC.

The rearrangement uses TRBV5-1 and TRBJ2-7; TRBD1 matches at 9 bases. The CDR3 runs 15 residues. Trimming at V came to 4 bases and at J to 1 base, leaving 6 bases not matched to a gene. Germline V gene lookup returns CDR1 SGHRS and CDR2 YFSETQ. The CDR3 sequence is CASSLDRGVSYEQYF. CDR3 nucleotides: TGCGCCAGCAGCCTTGACAGGGGGGTGTCCTACGAGCAGTACTTC.

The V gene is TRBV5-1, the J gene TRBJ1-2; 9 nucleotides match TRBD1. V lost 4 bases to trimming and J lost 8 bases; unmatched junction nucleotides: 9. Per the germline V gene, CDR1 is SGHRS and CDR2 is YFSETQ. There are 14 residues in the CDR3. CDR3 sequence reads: CASSVQQGAEGYTF. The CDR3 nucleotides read TGCGCCAGCAGCGTGCAACAGGGGGCAGAAGGCTACACCTTC.

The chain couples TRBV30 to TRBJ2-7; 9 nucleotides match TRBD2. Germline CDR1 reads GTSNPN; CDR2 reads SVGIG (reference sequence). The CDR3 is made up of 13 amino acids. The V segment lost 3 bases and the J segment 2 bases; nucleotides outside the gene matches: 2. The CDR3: CAWRPSGAYEQYF. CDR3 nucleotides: TGTGCCTGGAGGCCTAGCGGGGCCTACGAGCAGTACTTC.

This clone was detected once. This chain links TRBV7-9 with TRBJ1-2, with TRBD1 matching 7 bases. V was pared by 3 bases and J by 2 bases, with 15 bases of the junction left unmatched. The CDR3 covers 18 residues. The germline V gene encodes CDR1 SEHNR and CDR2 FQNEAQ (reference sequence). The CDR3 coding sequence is TGTGCCAGCAGCTTTGGTCGACCCGACAGGGAGAGGAACTATGGCTACACCTTC. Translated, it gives CASSFGRPDRERNYGYTF.

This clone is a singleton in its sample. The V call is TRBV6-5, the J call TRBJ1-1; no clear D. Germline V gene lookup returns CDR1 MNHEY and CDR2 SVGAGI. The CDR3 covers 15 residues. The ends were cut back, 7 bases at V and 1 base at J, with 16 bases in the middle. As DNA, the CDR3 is TGTGCCAGCACCCCCCCCGGGAGGTCGAACACTGAAGCTTTCTTT. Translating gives CASTPPGRSNTEAFF.

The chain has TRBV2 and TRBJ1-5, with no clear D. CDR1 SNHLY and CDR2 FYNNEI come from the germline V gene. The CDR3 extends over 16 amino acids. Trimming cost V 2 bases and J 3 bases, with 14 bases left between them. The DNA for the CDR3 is TGTGCCAGCAGTGAACGGGGTGGGGAGTACAATCAGCCCCAGCATTTT. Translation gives CASSERGGEYNQPQHF.

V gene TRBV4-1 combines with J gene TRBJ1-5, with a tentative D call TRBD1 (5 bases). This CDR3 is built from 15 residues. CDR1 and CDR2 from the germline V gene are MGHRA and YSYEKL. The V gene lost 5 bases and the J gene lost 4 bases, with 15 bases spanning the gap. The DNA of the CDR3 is TGCGCCAGCAGCGAAGCCGTGACAGTTAATCAGCCCCAGCATTTT. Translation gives CASSEAVTVNQPQHF.

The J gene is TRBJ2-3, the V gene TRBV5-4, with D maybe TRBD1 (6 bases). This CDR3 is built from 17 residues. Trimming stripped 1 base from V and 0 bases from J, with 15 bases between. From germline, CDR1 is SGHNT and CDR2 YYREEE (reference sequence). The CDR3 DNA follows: TGTGCCAGCAGCTTGACTCTCGGGCAGGGGAGCACAGATACGCAGTATTTT. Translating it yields CASSLTLGQGSTDTQYF. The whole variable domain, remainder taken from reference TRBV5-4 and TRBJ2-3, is ETGVTQSPTHLIKTRGQQVTLRCSSQSGHNTVSWYQQALGQGPQFIFQYYREEENGRGNFPPRFSGLQFPNYSSELNVNALELDDSALYLCASSLTLGQGSTDTQYFGPGTRLTVL.

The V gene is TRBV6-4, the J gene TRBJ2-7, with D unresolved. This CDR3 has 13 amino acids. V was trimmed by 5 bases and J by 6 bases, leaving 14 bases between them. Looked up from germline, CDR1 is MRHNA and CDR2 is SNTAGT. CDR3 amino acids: CASSQSEKVEQYF. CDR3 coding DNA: TGTGCCAGCAGTCAGTCGGAGAAGGTCGAGCAGTACTTC.

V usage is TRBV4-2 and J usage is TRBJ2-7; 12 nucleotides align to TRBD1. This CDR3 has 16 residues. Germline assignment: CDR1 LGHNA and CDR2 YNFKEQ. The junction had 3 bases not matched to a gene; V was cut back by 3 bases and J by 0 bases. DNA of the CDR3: TGTGCCAGCAGCCAGGGACAGGGGGCTAGCTCCTACGAGCAGTACTTC. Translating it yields CASSQGQGASSYEQYF.

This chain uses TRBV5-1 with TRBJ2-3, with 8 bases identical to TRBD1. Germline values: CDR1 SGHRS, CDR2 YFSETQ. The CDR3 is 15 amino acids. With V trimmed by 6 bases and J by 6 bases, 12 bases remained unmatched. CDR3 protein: CASTLMDRARDTQYF. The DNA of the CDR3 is TGCGCCAGCACCCTAATGGACAGGGCACGGGATACGCAGTATTTT. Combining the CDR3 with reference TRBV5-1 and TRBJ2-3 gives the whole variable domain KAGVTQTPRYLIKTRGQQVTLSCSPISGHRSVSWYQQTPGQGLQFLFEYFSETQRNKGNFPGRFSGRQFSNSRSEMNVSTLELGDSALYLCASTLMDRARDTQYFGPGTRLTVL.

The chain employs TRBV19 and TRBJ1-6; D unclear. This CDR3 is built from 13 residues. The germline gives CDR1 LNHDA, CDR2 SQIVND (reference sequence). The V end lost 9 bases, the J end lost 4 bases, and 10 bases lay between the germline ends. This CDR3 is CASLESYNSPLHF. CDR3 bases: TGTGCCAGCCTAGAGTCGTATAATTCACCCCTCCACTTT. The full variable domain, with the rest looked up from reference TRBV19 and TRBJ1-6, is DGGITQSPKYLFRKEGQNVTLSCEQNLNHDAMYWYRQDPGQGLRLIYYSQIVNDFQKGDIAEGYSVSREKKESFPLTVTSAQKNPTAFYLCASLESYNSPLHFGNGTRLTVT.

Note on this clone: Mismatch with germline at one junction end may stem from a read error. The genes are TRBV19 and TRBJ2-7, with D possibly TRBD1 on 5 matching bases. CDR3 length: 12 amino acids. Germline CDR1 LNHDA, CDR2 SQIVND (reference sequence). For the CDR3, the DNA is TGTGCCAGTAGTGTCACAGGTTACGAGCGGTACTTC. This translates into CASSVTGYERYF.

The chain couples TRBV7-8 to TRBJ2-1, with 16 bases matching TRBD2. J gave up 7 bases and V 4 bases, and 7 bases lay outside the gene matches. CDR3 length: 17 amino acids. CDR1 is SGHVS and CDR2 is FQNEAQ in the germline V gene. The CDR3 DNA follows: TGTGCCAGCAGCTCGGGGACTAGCGGGGGGGCTACAAATGAGCAGTTCTTC. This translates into CASSSGTSGGATNEQFF.

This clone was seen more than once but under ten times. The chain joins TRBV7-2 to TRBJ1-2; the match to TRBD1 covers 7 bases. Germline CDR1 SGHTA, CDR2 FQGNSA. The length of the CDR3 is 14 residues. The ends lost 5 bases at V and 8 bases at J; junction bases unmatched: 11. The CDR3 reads CASSTFTGEGGYTF. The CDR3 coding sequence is TGTGCCAGCAGCACTTTCACAGGGGAAGGAGGCTACACCTTC.

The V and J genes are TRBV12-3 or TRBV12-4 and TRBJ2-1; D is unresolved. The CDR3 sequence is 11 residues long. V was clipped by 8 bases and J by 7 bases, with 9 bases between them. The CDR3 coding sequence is TGTGCCAGCGAGCACGAGAATGAGCAGTTCTTC. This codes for CASEHENEQFF.

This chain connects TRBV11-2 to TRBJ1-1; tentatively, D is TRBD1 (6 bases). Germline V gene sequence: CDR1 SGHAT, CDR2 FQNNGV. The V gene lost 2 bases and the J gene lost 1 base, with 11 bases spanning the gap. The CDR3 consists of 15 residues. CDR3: CASSLTGQRNTEAFF. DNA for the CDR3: TGTGCCAGCAGCTTAACCGGACAGAGGAACACTGAAGCTTTCTTT. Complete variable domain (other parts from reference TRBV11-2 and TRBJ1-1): EAGVAQSPRYKIIEKRQSVAFWCNPISGHATLYWYQQILGQGPKLLIQFQNNGVVDDSQLPKDRFSAERLKGVDSTLKIQPAKLEDSAVYLCASSLTGQRNTEAFFGQGTRLTVV.

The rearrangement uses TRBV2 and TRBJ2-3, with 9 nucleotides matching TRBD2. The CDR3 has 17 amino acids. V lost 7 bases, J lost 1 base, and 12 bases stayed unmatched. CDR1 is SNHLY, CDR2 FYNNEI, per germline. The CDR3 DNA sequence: TGTGCCAGCAAGCGGCGGGGGGGCGAAATACGCACAGATACGCAGTATTTT. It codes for CASKRRGGEIRTDTQYF. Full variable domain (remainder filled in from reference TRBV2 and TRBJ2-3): EPEVTQTPSHQVTQMGQEVILRCVPISNHLYFYWYRQILGQKVEFLVSFYNNEISEKSEIFDDQFSVERPDGSNFTLKIRSTKLEDSAMYFCASKRRGGEIRTDTQYFGPGTRLTVL.

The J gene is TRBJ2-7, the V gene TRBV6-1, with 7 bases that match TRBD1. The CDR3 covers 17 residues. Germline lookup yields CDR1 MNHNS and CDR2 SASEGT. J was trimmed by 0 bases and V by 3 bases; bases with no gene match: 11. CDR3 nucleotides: TGTGCCAGCAGTGAGGTGGCTTCGGACAGGAGCTCCTACGAGCAGTACTTC. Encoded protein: CASSEVASDRSSYEQYF.

The CDR3 DNA is TGTGCCAGCAGCACGGACAGGGAGGATGGCTACACCTTC. Translated: CASSTDREDGYTF. The chain has TRBV6-2 or TRBV6-3 and TRBJ1-2; 8 bases line up with TRBD1. The CDR3 contains 13 residues. CDR1 is MNHEY and CDR2 is SVGEGT in the germline V gene. Unmatched junction bases numbered 6, after V lost 6 bases and J lost 6 bases.

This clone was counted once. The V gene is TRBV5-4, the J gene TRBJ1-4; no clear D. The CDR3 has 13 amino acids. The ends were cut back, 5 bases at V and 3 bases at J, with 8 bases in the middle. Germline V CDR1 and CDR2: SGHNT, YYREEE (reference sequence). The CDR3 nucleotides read TGTGCCAGCAGTTCTGAGCCTAATGAAAAACTGTTTTTT. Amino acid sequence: CASSSEPNEKLFF.

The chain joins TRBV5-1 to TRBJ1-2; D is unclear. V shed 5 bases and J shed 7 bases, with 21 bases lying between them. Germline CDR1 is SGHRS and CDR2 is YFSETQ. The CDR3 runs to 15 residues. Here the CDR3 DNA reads TGCGCCAGCAGTTTATCGGTGGCCGGGAAAATTGGCTACACCTTC. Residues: CASSLSVAGKIGYTF.

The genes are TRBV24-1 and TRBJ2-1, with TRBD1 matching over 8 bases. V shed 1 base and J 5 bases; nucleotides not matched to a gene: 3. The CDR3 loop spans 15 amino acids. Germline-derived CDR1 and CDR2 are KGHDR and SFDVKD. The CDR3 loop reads CATSDLGTGNNEQFF. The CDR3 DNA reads TGTGCCACCAGTGATTTAGGGACAGGCAACAATGAGCAGTTCTTC.

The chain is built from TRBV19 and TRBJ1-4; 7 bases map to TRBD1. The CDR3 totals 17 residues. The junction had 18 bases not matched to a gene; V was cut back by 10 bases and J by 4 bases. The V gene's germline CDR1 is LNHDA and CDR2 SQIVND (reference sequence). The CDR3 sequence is CATSDPWGDRLNEKLFF. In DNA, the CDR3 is TGTGCCACCAGTGATCCGTGGGGGGACAGACTTAATGAAAAACTGTTTTTT. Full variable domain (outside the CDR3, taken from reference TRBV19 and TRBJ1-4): DGGITQSPKYLFRKEGQNVTLSCEQNLNHDAMYWYRQDPGQGLRLIYYSQIVNDFQKGDIAEGYSVSREKKESFPLTVTSAQKNPTAFYLCATSDPWGDRLNEKLFFGSGTQLSVL.